This is a list of T cell receptor beta chains from one sample in a study of blood T cell repertoires in COVID-19. Using immunoSEQ multiplex PCR, the repertoire was profiled, and TCRdb retains in-frame clones only, with some absent. The table includes around 81,000 clones, approximately 80% detected once. Sequencing used peripheral blood. The source is a man aged 50 or older with acute or convalescent COVID-19. Both conserved end residues are trimmed from each CDR3. Fields, in order: D gene, V gene, J gene, CDR3 protein. D genes are given only for firm matches.

d_call: NA; v_call: TRBV25-1; j_call: TRBJ1-1; cdr3_aa: ASSERYEAF
d_call: NA; v_call: TRBV28; j_call: TRBJ1-2; cdr3_aa: ASIRGGSGYGYT
d_call: NA; v_call: TRBV19; j_call: TRBJ1-5; cdr3_aa: ASSLQQGNHQPQH
d_call: TRBD2; v_call: TRBV6-2/TRBV6-3; j_call: TRBJ2-5; cdr3_aa: ASSYSSGGTWETQY
d_call: NA; v_call: TRBV21-1; j_call: TRBJ2-5; cdr3_aa: ASSRTGLAGAHQETQY
d_call: TRBD1; v_call: TRBV11-2; j_call: TRBJ1-4; cdr3_aa: ASSLVPQGPQKLF
d_call: NA; v_call: TRBV19; j_call: TRBJ1-1; cdr3_aa: ASSIKGLAGGNEAF
d_call: TRBD1; v_call: TRBV7-2; j_call: TRBJ2-2; cdr3_aa: ASSLAQGATGELF
d_call: TRBD2; v_call: TRBV12-3/TRBV12-4; j_call: TRBJ2-7; cdr3_aa: ASRGPGGAKQY
d_call: NA; v_call: TRBV12-3/TRBV12-4; j_call: TRBJ1-4; cdr3_aa: ASSLRGGEKLF
d_call: NA; v_call: TRBV7-9; j_call: TRBJ2-7; cdr3_aa: ASSLGGTYEQY
d_call: TRBD2; v_call: TRBV27; j_call: TRBJ2-7; cdr3_aa: ASAQTSGSYEQY
d_call: NA; v_call: TRBV29-1; j_call: TRBJ2-3; cdr3_aa: SVDSLLADTQY
d_call: NA; v_call: TRBV7-6; j_call: TRBJ1-5; cdr3_aa: ASSPGISPSNQPQH
d_call: TRBD1; v_call: TRBV3-1/TRBV3-2; j_call: TRBJ1-2; cdr3_aa: ASSQGTGGVYGYT
d_call: NA; v_call: TRBV5-1; j_call: TRBJ2-5; cdr3_aa: ASSLTGRVETQY
d_call: NA; v_call: TRBV5-1; j_call: TRBJ2-7; cdr3_aa: ASSLVGGREQY
d_call: NA; v_call: TRBV21-1; j_call: TRBJ2-7; cdr3_aa: ASSNRGLYEQY
d_call: NA; v_call: TRBV30; j_call: TRBJ2-7; cdr3_aa: AWKTPGIYEQY
d_call: TRBD1; v_call: TRBV4-3; j_call: TRBJ2-7; cdr3_aa: ASSLRDRPYEQY
d_call: TRBD1; v_call: TRBV5-4; j_call: TRBJ1-1; cdr3_aa: ASSLSQGVSEAF
d_call: NA; v_call: TRBV11-2; j_call: TRBJ1-3; cdr3_aa: ASSADRRPY
d_call: TRBD2; v_call: TRBV7-8; j_call: TRBJ2-5; cdr3_aa: ASSLGGRALAGGPDQETQY
d_call: TRBD2; v_call: TRBV28; j_call: TRBJ2-3; cdr3_aa: ASSNLGLAGLTDTQY
d_call: TRBD2; v_call: TRBV30; j_call: TRBJ2-2; cdr3_aa: AWSFPGLVLGGELF
d_call: TRBD2; v_call: TRBV2; j_call: TRBJ2-3; cdr3_aa: ASSVLAGARTDTQY
d_call: NA; v_call: TRBV28; j_call: TRBJ2-6; cdr3_aa: ASSLSGVSGANVLT
d_call: TRBD1; v_call: TRBV29-1; j_call: TRBJ1-2; cdr3_aa: SGGGTENYGYT
d_call: TRBD2; v_call: TRBV18; j_call: TRBJ2-7; cdr3_aa: ASSPTSGSSYEQY
d_call: NA; v_call: TRBV7-2; j_call: TRBJ2-3; cdr3_aa: ASSLAPQGNTQY
d_call: NA; v_call: TRBV19; j_call: TRBJ2-4; cdr3_aa: ASGGIGIQY
d_call: NA; v_call: TRBV27; j_call: TRBJ1-2; cdr3_aa: ASSPKRARAYGYT
d_call: NA; v_call: TRBV5-1; j_call: TRBJ2-5; cdr3_aa: ASSLVQIQETQY
d_call: NA; v_call: TRBV15; j_call: TRBJ2-3; cdr3_aa: ATSRDSRSTDTQY
d_call: TRBD1; v_call: TRBV29-1; j_call: TRBJ1-3; cdr3_aa: SVATTGTGSNTIY
d_call: TRBD2; v_call: TRBV27; j_call: TRBJ2-1; cdr3_aa: ASSPVRDPGGVNEQF
d_call: TRBD1; v_call: TRBV10-3; j_call: TRBJ1-2; cdr3_aa: AISEGTGKIYGYT
d_call: TRBD2; v_call: TRBV4-3; j_call: TRBJ2-3; cdr3_aa: ASSHIAGTSTDTQY
d_call: NA; v_call: TRBV6-5; j_call: TRBJ1-5; cdr3_aa: ASGEGFNQPQH
d_call: NA; v_call: TRBV12-3/TRBV12-4; j_call: TRBJ2-5; cdr3_aa: ASSGNSETQY
d_call: TRBD1; v_call: TRBV5-5; j_call: TRBJ2-7; cdr3_aa: ASSRDRASYEQY
d_call: TRBD1; v_call: TRBV9; j_call: TRBJ1-2; cdr3_aa: ASSDRDSSDYGYT
d_call: NA; v_call: TRBV2; j_call: TRBJ1-5; cdr3_aa: ASSQQASNQPQH
d_call: NA; v_call: TRBV12-3/TRBV12-4; j_call: TRBJ1-1; cdr3_aa: ASSPTGSTEAF
d_call: TRBD2; v_call: TRBV28; j_call: TRBJ2-1; cdr3_aa: ASSRLAGVDNEQF
d_call: NA; v_call: TRBV4-1; j_call: TRBJ1-1; cdr3_aa: ASSQDTGITEAF
d_call: NA; v_call: TRBV28; j_call: TRBJ1-3; cdr3_aa: ASSWTVSGNTIY
d_call: TRBD1; v_call: TRBV4-1; j_call: TRBJ1-4; cdr3_aa: ASSLLGLGQGPGKLF